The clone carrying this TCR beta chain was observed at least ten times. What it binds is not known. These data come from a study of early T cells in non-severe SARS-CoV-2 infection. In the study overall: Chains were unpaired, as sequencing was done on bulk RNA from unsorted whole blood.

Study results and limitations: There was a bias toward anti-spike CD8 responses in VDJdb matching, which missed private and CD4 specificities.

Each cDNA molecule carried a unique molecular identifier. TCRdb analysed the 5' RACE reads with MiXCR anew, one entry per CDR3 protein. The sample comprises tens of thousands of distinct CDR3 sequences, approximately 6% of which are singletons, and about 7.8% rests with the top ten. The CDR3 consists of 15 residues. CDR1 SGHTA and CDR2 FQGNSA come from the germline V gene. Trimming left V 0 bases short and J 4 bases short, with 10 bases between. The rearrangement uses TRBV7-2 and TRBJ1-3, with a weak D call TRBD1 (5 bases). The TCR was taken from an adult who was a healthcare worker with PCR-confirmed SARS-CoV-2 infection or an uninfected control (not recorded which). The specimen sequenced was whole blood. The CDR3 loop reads CASSLAWGSGNTIYF. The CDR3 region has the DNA TGTGCCAGCAGCTTAGCGTGGGGGTCCGGAAACACCATATATTTT.